One and the same sample provided the 8 T cell receptor beta chains below, sequenced in a study of blood T cell repertoires in COVID-19. Profiling relied on immunoSEQ multiplex PCR, and the TCRdb table lists in-frame clones only, not all of them. The sample lists around 65,000 clones; roughly 80% were seen once. Input material: peripheral blood. The receptors shown here come from a man aged 60 to 75 with acute or convalescent COVID-19.

This clone was picked up one time. V gene TRBV9 combines with J gene TRBJ2-7; a possible D gene is TRBD1 (5 bases). The germline gives CDR1 SGDLS, CDR2 YYNGEE. The CDR3 runs to 14 residues. V shed 0 bases and J shed 2 bases, with 9 bases lying between them. The CDR3 loop reads CASSVDAGPYEQYF. As DNA, the CDR3 is TGTGCCAGCAGCGTAGACGCAGGGCCCTACGAGCAGTACTTC.

CDR3 coding DNA: TGTGCCAGCAGCTTGGAGACAGGGGGTAACACTGAAGCTTTCTTT. Translated: CASSLETGGNTEAFF. The chain recombines TRBV5-4 with TRBJ1-1; 9 nucleotides match TRBD1. CDR1 SGHNT and CDR2 YYREEE come from the germline V gene (reference sequence). CDR3 length equals 15 residues. The V gene end was trimmed by 0 bases and the J gene end by 2 bases; junction bases not matched to a gene: 2.

This clone was counted once. The gene calls are TRBV5-1 and TRBJ2-1, with D possibly TRBD2 on 8 matching bases. The CDR3 runs to 14 residues. CDR1 SGHRS and CDR2 YFSETQ come from the germline V gene. Trimming cost V 3 bases and J 10 bases, with 17 bases left between them. CDR3: CASSSAGDSDEQFF. The CDR3 DNA sequence: TGCGCCAGCAGCTCAGCGGGGGACAGTGACGAGCAGTTCTTC.

The chain uses TRBV5-6 and TRBJ1-3; no firm D call. Germline-derived CDR1 and CDR2 are SGHDT and YYEEEE. Trimming took 1 base from V and 8 from J, leaving 19 bases between them. This CDR3 has 16 residues. The CDR3 protein is CASSLRRTSGSHTIYF. The CDR3 DNA reads as TGTGCCAGCAGCTTGAGGAGGACCAGTGGGAGTCACACCATATATTTT.

V and J are TRBV19 and TRBJ2-4, with TRBD2 identical over 8 bases. The germline CDR1 and CDR2 sequences are LNHDA and SQIVND (reference sequence). V shed 3 bases, J shed 7 bases, and the junction held 5 bases outside the gene matches. The CDR3 spans 14 residues. DNA for the CDR3: TGTGCCAGTAGTATGCGGGGGGTAGGGAACATTCAGTACTTC. This encodes CASSMRGVGNIQYF.

V and J are TRBV3-1 (or the pseudogene TRBV3-2) and TRBJ2-7; 13 bases are a match to TRBD2. After removal of 4 bases from V and 5 bases from J, the junction contained 5 bases not matched to a gene. Germline loops: CDR1 LGHDT, CDR2 YNNKEL (reference sequence). There are 15 residues in the CDR3. CDR3: CASSRAGTSGNEQYF. The CDR3 bases are TGTGCCAGCAGCCGAGCCGGGACTAGCGGGAACGAGCAGTACTTC.

Points on this clone: Distinct nucleotide sequences in the sample also encode this CDR3. V gene TRBV7-2 combines with J gene TRBJ2-5, with 7 nucleotides matching TRBD2. The trim removed 0 bases at V and 5 bases at J, leaving 3 bases unmatched. The CDR3 length is 14 residues. Germline assignment: CDR1 SGHTA and CDR2 FQGNSA. The CDR3 DNA reads as TGTGCCAGCAGCTTAGCAGGGCGGGGGGAGACCCAGTACTTC. Its protein is CASSLAGRGETQYF. Together with reference TRBV7-2 and TRBJ2-5, the CDR3 gives the full variable domain: GAGVSQSPSNKVTEKGKDVELRCDPISGHTALYWYRQSLGQGLEFLIYFQGNSAPDKSGLPSDRFSAERTGGSVSTLTIQRTQQEDSAVYLCASSLAGRGETQYFGPGTRLLVL.

The chain combines TRBV6-2 or TRBV6-3 with TRBJ1-5; perhaps TRBD1 as D (6 bases). In germline, CDR1 is MNHEY, CDR2 SVGEGT. The germline V and J ends were trimmed by 0 bases and 1 base, with 13 bases remaining between them. The CDR3 covers 17 residues. CDR3 DNA sequence: TGTGCCAGCAGTTACTCGACGGGGGGCAGGAGCAATCAGCCCCAGCATTTT. Translation: CASSYSTGGRSNQPQHF.